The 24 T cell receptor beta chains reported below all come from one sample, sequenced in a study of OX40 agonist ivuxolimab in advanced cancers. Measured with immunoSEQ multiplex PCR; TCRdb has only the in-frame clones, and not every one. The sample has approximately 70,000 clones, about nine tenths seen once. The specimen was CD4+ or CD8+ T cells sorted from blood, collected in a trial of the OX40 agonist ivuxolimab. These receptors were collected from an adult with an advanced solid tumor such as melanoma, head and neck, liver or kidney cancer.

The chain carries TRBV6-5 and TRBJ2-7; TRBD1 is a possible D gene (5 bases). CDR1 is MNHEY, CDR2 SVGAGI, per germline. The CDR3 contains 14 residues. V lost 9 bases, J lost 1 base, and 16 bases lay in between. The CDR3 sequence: CASSDTVHSYEQYF. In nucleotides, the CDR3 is TGTGCCAGTTCGGACACTGTCCATTCCTACGAGCAGTACTTC.

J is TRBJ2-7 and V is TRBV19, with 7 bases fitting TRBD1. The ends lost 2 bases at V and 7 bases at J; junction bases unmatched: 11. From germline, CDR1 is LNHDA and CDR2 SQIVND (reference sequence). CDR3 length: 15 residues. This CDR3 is CASSISRDSSGEQYF. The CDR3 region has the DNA TGTGCCAGTAGTATATCCCGGGACAGCTCCGGGGAGCAGTACTTC.

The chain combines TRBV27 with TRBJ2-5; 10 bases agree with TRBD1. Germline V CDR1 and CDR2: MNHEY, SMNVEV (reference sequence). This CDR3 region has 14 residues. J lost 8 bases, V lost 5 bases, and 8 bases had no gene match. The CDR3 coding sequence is TGTGCCAGCAGTCCGGGACAGGGGACCACCACCCAGTACTTC. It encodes CASSPGQGTTTQYF.

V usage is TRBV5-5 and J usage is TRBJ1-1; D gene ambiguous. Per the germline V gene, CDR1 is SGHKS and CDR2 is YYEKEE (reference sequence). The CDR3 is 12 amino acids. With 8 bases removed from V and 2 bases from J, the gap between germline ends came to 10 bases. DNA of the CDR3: TGTGCCAGTTCTTTTTCTAACACTGAAGCTTTCTTT. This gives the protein CASSFSNTEAFF.

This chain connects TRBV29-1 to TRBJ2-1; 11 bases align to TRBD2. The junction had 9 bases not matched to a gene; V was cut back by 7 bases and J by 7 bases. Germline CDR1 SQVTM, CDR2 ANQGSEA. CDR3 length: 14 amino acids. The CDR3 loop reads CSAKKGTSGNEQFF. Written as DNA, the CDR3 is TGCAGCGCCAAAAAGGGGACTAGCGGTAATGAGCAGTTCTTC.

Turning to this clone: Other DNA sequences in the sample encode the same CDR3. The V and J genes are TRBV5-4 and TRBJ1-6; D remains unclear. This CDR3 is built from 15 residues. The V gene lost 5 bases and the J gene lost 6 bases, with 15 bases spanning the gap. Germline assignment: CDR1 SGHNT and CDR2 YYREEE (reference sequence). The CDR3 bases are TGTGCCAGCAGTTTGTCGGGTGTGGGTAATTCACCCCTCCACTTT. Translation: CASSLSGVGNSPLHF. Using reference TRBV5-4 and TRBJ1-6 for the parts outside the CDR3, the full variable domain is ETGVTQSPTHLIKTRGQQVTLRCSSQSGHNTVSWYQQALGQGPQFIFQYYREEENGRGNFPPRFSGLQFPNYSSELNVNALELDDSALYLCASSLSGVGNSPLHFGNGTRLTVT.

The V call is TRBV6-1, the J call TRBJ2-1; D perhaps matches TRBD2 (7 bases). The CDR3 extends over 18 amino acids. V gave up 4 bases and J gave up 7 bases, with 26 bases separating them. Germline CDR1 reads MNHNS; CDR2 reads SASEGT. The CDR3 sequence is CASSAHSNSGGGYNEQFF. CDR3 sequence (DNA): TGTGCCAGCAGTGCTCACTCGAATTCGGGGGGCGGGTATAATGAGCAGTTCTTC.

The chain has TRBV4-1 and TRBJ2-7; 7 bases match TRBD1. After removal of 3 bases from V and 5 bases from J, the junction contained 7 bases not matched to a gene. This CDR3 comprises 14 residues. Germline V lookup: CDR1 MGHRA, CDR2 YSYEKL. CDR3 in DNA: TGCGCCAGCAGCCAGTCGACAGGGTTCGACGAGCAGTACTTC. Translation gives CASSQSTGFDEQYF.

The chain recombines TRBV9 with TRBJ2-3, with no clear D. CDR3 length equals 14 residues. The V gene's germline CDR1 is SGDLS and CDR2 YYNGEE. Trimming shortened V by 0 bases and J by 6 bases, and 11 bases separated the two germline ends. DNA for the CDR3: TGTGCCAGCAGCGTAGAGGTTCCCTGGGATACGCAGTATTTT. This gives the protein CASSVEVPWDTQYF.

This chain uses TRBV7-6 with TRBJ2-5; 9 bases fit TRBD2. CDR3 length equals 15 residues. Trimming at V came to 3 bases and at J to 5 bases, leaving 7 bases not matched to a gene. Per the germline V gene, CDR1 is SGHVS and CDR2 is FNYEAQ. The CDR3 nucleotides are TGTGCCAGCAGCTTCGAACTAGCGGGCCTGGAGACCCAGTACTTC. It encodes CASSFELAGLETQYF.

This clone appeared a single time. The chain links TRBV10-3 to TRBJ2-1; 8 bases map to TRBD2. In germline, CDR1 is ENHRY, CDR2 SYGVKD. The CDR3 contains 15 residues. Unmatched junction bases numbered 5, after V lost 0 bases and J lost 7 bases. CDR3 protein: CAISESGGGINEQFF. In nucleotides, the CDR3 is TGTGCCATCAGTGAGTCAGGCGGGGGGATAAATGAGCAGTTCTTC.

The CDR3 sequence: CASSQSTGWNYEQYF. Here the CDR3 DNA reads TGCGCCAGCAGCCAATCGACAGGGTGGAACTACGAGCAGTACTTC. The V gene is TRBV4-3, the J gene TRBJ2-7; 7 bases map to TRBD1. Trimming cost V 2 bases and J 3 bases; bases outside gene matches: 7. CDR1 and CDR2 from the germline V gene are LGHNA and YSLEER. This CDR3 is built from 15 residues.

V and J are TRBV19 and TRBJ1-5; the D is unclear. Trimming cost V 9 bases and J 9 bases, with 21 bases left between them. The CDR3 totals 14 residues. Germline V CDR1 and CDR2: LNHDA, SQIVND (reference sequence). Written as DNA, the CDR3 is TGTGCCAGCATTAGTTCGGGATCGGGATCGCCCCAGCATTTT. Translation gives CASISSGSGSPQHF.

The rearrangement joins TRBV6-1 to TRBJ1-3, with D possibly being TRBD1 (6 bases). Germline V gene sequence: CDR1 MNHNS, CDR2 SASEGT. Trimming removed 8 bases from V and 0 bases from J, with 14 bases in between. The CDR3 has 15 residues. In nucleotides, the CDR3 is TGTGCCAGCGAGGCTTACAGGGACTCTGGAAACACCATATATTTT. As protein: CASEAYRDSGNTIYF.

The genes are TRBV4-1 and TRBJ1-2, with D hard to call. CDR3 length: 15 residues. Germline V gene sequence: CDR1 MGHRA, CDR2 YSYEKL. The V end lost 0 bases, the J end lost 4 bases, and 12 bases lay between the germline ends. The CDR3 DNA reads TGCGCCAGCAGCCAAGATCATAGTCTACTCTATGGCTACACCTTC. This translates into CASSQDHSLLYGYTF.

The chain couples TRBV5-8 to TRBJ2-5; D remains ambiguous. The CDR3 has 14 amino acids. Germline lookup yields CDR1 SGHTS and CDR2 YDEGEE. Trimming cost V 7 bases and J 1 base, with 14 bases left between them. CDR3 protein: CASGPGPVQETQYF. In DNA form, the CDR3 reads TGTGCCAGCGGACCCGGCCCGGTCCAAGAGACCCAGTACTTC.

In DNA form, the CDR3 reads TGTGCCAGTAGTCCTGGGACTAGGTCTCACAATGAGCAGTTCTTC. Translation: CASSPGTRSHNEQFF. The chain has TRBV19 and TRBJ2-1; TRBD2 matches at 8 bases. This CDR3 has 15 amino acids. Per germline, CDR1 LNHDA and CDR2 SQIVND (reference sequence). J lost 5 bases, V lost 5 bases, and 8 bases had no gene match.

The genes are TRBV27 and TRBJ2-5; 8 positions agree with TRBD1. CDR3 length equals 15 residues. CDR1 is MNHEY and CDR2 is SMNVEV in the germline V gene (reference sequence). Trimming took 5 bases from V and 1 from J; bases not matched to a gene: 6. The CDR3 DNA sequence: TGTGCCAGCAGTCGCCGGGACAGGCCCCAAGAGACCCAGTACTTC. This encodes CASSRRDRPQETQYF.

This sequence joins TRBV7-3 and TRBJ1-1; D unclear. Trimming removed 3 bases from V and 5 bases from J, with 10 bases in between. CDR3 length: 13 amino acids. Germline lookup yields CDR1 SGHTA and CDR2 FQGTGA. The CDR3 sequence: CASSFGLATEAFF. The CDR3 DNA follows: TGTGCCAGCAGCTTCGGCCTTGCGACTGAAGCTTTCTTT.

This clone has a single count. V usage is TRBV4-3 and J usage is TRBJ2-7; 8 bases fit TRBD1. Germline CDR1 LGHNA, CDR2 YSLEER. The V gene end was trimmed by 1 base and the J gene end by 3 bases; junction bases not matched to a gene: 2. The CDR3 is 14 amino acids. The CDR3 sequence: CASSQVTGGYEQYF. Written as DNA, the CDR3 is TGCGCCAGCAGCCAAGTAACAGGGGGCTACGAGCAGTACTTC.

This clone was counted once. DNA of the CDR3: TGTGCCAGCAGCCAAGAGGAGGGGGCAGTCTCTCAGCCCCAGCATTTT. It specifies CASSQEEGAVSQPQHF. This sequence joins TRBV4-2 and TRBJ1-5; the match to TRBD1 covers 7 bases. The trim removed 0 bases at V and 6 bases at J, leaving 8 bases unmatched. The CDR3 totals 16 residues. Germline V gene data show CDR1 as LGHNA and CDR2 as YNFKEQ.

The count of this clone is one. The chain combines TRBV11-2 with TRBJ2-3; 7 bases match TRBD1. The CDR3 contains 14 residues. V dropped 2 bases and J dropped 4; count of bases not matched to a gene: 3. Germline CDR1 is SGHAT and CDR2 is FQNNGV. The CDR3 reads CASSLIQGSDTQYF. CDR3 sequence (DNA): TGTGCCAGCAGCTTAATACAGGGGTCAGATACGCAGTATTTT.

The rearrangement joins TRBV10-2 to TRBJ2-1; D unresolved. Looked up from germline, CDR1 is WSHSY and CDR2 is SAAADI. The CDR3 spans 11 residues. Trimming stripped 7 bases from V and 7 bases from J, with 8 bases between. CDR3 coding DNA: TGCGCCAGCACCCTTGCGAATGAGCAGTTCTTC. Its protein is CASTLANEQFF.

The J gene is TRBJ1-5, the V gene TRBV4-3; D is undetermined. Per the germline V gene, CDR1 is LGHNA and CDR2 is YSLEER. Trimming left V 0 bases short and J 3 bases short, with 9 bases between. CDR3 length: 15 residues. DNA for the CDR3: TGCGCCAGCAGCCAAGATTGGGGTCCCAATCAGCCCCAGCATTTT. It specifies CASSQDWGPNQPQHF.